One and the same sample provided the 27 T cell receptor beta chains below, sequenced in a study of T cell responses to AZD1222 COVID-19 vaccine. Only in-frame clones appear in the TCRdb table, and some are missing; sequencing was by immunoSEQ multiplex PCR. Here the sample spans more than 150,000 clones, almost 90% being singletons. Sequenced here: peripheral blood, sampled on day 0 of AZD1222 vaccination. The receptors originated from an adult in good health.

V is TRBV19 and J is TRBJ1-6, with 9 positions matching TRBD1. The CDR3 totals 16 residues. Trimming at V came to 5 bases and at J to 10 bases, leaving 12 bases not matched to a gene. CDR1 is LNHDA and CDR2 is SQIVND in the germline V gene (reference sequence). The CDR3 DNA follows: TGTGCCAGTAGTCCTTGGACAGGGGCAAATTTCTCACCCCTCCACTTT. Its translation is CASSPWTGANFSPLHF. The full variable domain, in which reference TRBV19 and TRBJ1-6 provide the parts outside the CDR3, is DGGITQSPKYLFRKEGQNVTLSCEQNLNHDAMYWYRQDPGQGLRLIYYSQIVNDFQKGDIAEGYSVSREKKESFPLTVTSAQKNPTAFYLCASSPWTGANFSPLHFGNGTRLTVT.

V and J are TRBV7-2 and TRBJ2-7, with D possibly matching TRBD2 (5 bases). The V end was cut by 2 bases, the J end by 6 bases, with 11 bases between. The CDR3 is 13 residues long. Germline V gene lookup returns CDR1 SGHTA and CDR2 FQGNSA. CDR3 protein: CASSLWQAAEQYF. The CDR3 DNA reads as TGTGCCAGCAGCTTATGGCAAGCGGCCGAGCAGTACTTC.

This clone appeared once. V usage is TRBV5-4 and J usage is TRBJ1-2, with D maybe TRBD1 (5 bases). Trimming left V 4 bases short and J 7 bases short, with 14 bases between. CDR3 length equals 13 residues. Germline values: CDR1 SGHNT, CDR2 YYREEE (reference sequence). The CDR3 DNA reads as TGTGCCAGCAGCGGGGACGATCCTCTTGGCTACACCTTC. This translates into CASSGDDPLGYTF.

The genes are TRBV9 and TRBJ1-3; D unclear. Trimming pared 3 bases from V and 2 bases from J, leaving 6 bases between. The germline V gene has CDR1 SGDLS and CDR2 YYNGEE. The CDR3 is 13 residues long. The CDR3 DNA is TGTGCCAGCAGCGCGACCACTGGAAACACCATATATTTT. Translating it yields CASSATTGNTIYF.

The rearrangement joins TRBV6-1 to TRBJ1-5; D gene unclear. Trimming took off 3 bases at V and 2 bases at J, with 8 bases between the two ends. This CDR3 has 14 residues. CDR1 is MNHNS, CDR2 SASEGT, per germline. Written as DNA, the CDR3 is TGTGCCAGCAGTGAGGGGAATGGCAATCAGCCCCAGCATTTT. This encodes CASSEGNGNQPQHF.

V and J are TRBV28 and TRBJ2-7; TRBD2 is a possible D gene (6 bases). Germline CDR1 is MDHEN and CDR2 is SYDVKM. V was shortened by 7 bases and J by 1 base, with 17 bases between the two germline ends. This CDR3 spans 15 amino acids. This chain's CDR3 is CASISSGGGSYEQYF. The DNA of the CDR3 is TGTGCCAGCATCTCGTCTGGGGGAGGTTCCTACGAGCAGTACTTC.

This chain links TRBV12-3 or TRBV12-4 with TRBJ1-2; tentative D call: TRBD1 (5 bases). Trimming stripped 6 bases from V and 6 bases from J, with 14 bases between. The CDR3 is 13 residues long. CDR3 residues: CASRPSAGHGYTF. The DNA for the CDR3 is TGTGCCAGCAGACCCTCGGCAGGGCATGGCTACACCTTC.

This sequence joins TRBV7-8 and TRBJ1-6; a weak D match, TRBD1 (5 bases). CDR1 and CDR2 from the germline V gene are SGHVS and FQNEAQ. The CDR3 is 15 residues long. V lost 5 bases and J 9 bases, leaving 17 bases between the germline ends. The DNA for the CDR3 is TGTGCCAGCAGCCCCGAGGGGACCGGCTCTTCACCCCTCCACTTT. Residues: CASSPEGTGSSPLHF.

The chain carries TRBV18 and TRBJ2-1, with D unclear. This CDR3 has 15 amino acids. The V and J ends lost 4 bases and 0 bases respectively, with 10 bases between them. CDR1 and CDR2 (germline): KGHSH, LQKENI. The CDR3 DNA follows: TGTGCCAGCTCACTATACAGTAACTCCTACAATGAGCAGTTCTTC. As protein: CASSLYSNSYNEQFF.

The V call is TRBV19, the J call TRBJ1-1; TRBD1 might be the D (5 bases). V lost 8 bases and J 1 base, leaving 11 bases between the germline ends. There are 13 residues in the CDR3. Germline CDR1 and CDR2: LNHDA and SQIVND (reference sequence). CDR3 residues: CASSPRENTEAFF. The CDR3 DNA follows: TGTGCCAGTTCCCCCAGGGAGAACACTGAAGCTTTCTTT.

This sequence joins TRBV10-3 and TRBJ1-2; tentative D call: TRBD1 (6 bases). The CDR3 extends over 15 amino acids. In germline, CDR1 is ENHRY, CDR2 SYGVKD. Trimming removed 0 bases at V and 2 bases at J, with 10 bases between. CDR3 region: CAISESGGRNYGYTF. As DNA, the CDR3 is TGTGCCATCAGTGAGTCGGGGGGGCGCAACTATGGCTACACCTTC.

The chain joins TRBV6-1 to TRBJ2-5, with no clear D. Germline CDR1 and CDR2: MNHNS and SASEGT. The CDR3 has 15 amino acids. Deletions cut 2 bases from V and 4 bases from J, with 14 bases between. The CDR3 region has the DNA TGTGCCAGCAGTGAACCCTTAGGGATCGTAGAGACCCAGTACTTC. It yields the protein CASSEPLGIVETQYF.

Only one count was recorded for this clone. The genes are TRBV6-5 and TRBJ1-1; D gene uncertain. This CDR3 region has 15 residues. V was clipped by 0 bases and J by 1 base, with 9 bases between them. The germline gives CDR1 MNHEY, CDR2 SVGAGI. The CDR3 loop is CASSYSFLQNTEAFF. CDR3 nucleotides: TGTGCCAGCAGTTACTCGTTTTTACAGAACACTGAAGCTTTCTTT.

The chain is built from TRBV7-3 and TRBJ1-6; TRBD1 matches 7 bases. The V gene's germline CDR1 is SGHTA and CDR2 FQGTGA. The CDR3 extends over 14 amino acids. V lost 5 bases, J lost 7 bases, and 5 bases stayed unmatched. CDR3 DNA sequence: TGTGCCAGCAGCGCGGGACAGAGCAATTCACCCCTCCACTTT. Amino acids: CASSAGQSNSPLHF. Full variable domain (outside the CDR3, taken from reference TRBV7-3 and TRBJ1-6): GAGVSQTPSNKVTEKGKYVELRCDPISGHTALYWYRQSLGQGPEFLIYFQGTGAADDSGLPNDRFFAVRPEGSVSTLKIQRTERGDSAVYLCASSAGQSNSPLHFGNGTRLTVT.

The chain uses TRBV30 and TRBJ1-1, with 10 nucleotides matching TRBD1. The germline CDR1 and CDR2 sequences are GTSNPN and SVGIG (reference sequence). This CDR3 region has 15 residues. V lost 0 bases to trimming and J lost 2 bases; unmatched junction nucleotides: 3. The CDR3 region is CAWSVRDRGNTEAFF. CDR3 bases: TGTGCCTGGAGTGTACGGGACAGGGGAAACACTGAAGCTTTCTTT.

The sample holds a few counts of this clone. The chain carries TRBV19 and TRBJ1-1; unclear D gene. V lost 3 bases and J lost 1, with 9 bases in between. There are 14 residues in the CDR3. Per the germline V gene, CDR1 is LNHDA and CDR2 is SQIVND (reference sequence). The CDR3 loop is CASSMVLQNTEAFF. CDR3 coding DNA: TGTGCCAGTAGTATGGTCCTCCAGAACACTGAAGCTTTCTTT.

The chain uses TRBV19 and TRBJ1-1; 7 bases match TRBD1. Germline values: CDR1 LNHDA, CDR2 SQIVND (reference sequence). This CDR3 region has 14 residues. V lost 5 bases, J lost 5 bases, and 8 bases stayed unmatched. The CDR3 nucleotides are TGTGCCAGTAGTGTCGCACAGGGGAGGACTGAAGCTTTCTTT. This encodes CASSVAQGRTEAFF.

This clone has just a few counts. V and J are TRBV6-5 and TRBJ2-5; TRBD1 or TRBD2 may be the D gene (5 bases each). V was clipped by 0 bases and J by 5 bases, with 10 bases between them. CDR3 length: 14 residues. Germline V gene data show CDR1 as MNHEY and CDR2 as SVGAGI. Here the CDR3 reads CASSYSRGKETQYF. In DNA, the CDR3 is TGTGCCAGCAGTTACTCCCGGGGCAAGGAGACCCAGTACTTC.

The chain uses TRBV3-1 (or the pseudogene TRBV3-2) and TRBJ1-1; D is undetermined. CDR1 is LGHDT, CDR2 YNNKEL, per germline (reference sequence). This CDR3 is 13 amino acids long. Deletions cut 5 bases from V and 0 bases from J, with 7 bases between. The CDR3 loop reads CASSVVVNTEAFF. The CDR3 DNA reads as TGTGCCAGCAGCGTTGTGGTGAACACTGAAGCTTTCTTT.

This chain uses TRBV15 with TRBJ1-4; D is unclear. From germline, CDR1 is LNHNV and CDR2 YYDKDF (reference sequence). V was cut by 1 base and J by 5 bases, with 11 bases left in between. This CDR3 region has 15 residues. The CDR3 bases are TGTGCCACCAGCAGAGTTGTCAGGAGAAATGAAAAACTGTTTTTT. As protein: CATSRVVRRNEKLFF.

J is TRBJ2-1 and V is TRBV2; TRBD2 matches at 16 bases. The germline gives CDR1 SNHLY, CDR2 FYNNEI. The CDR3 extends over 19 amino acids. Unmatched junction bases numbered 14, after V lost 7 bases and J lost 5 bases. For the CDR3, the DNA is TGTGCCAGCAAATTACCGGGACTAGCGGGAGGGGGGGCCCACAATGAGCAGTTCTTC. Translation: CASKLPGLAGGGAHNEQFF. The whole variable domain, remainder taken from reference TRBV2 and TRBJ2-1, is EPEVTQTPSHQVTQMGQEVILRCVPISNHLYFYWYRQILGQKVEFLVSFYNNEISEKSEIFDDQFSVERPDGSNFTLKIRSTKLEDSAMYFCASKLPGLAGGGAHNEQFFGPGTRLTVL.

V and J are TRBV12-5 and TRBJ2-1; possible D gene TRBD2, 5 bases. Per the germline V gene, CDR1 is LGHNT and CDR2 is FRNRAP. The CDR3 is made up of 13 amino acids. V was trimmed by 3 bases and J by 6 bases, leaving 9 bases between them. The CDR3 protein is CASGLAEGNEQFF. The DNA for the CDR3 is TGTGCTAGTGGTTTAGCCGAGGGCAATGAGCAGTTCTTC.

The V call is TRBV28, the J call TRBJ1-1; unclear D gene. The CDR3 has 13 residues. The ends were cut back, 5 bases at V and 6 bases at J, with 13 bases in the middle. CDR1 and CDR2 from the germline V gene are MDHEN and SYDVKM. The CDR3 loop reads CASSLPGASEAFF. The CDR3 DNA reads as TGTGCCAGCAGTCTCCCGGGCGCGTCTGAAGCTTTCTTT. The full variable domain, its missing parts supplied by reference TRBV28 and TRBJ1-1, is DVKVTQSSRYLVKRTGEKVFLECVQDMDHENMFWYRQDPGLGLRLIYFSYDVKMKEKGDIPEGYSVSREKKERFSLILESASTNQTSMYLCASSLPGASEAFFGQGTRLTVV.

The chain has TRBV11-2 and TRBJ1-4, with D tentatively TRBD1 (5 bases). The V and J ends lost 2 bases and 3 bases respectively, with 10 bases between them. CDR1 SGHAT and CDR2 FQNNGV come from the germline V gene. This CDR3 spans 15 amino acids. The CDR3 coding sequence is TGTGCCAGCAGCTTAAGCAGGGCACCTAATGAAAAACTGTTTTTT. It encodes CASSLSRAPNEKLFF. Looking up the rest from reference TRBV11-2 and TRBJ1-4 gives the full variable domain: EAGVAQSPRYKIIEKRQSVAFWCNPISGHATLYWYQQILGQGPKLLIQFQNNGVVDDSQLPKDRFSAERLKGVDSTLKIQPAKLEDSAVYLCASSLSRAPNEKLFFGSGTQLSVL.

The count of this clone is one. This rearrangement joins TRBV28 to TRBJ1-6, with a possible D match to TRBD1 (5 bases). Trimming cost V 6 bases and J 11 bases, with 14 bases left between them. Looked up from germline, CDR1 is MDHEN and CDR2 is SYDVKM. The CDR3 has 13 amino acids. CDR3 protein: CASSSQGSTPLHF. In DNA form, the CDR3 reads TGTGCCAGCAGCTCCCAGGGTTCGACACCCCTCCACTTT.

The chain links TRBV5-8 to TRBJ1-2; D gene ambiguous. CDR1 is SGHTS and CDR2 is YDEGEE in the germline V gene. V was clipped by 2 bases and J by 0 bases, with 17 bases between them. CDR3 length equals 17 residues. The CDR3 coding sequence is TGTGCCAGCAGCTTCCAAAACATCGGGTACTCTAACTATGGCTACACCTTC. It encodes CASSFQNIGYSNYGYTF.

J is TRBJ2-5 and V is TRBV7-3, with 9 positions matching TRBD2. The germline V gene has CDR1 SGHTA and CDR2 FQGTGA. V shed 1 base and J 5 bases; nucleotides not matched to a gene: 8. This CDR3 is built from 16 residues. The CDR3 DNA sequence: TGTGCCAGCAGCTTAAGCGCTAGCGGGGAGAAGGAGACCCAGTACTTC. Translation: CASSLSASGEKETQYF.